The clone carrying this T cell receptor (beta chain) was counted ten times or more. The target antigen is unknown. TCRdb used MiXCR to reprocess the 5' RACE reads, holding one entry per CDR3 protein. There are around 180,000 distinct CDR3 sequences in the sample; 6.2% occur only once, and less than 3.5% lies in the top ten. These data are taken from a study of T cells after yellow fever vaccination. Study findings and constraints: Reappearance after the booster was seen for most primary-vaccination clones, at 95% to 97% CD4 and more than 80% CD8. The CD4 and CD8 compartments had a small share of their clonotypes in common.

CDR3 length equals 14 residues. Germline loops: CDR1 SGHRS, CDR2 YFSETQ. V lost 0 bases and J lost 3, with 6 bases in between. The starting material was CD4+ T cells sorted from PBMCs, obtained on the day of the first yellow fever vaccination. This TCR was recovered from a man aged 18 to 29 who received the YFV17D yellow fever vaccine. The chain joins TRBV5-1 to TRBJ2-2, with D possibly being TRBD1 (5 bases). CDR3 sequence reads: CASSLAQDTGELFF. Written as DNA, the CDR3 is TGCGCCAGCAGCTTGGCACAGGACACCGGGGAGCTGTTTTTT.